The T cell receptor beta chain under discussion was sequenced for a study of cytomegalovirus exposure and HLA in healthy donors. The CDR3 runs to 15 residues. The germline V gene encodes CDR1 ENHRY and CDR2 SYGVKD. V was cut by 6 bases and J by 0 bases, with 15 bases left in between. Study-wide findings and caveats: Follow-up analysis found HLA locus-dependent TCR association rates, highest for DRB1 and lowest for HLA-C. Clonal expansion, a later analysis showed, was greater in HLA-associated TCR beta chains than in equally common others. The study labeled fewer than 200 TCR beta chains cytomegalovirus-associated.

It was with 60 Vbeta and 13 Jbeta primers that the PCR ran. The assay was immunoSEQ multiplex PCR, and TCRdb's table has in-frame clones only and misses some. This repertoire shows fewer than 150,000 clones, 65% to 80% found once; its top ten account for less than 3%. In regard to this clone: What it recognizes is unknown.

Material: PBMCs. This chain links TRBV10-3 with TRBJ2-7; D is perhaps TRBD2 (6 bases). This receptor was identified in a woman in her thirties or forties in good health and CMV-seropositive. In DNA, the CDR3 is TGTGCCATCAGGGGAGGTTTCCCCGGCTCCTACGAGCAGTACTTC. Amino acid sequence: CAIRGGFPGSYEQYF.